This T cell receptor (beta chain) was recovered during a study of T cell clonality in common variable immunodeficiency. Regarding the study as a whole: Authors noted CVID clonality's cause needs subpopulation repertoire sequencing. In common variable immunodeficiency, TCR beta chains reportedly carried fewer deletions and N-nucleotide insertions.

The table came from immunoSEQ multiplex PCR; TCRdb's copy has only in-frame clones and leaves some out. The repertoire consists of about 28,000 clones, none detected only once. For at least one year, all CVID subjects received replacement immunoglobulin. CVID subjects were neither ill nor on immunomodulatory or immunosuppressive medication at sampling. Per the germline V gene, CDR1 is DFQATT and CDR2 is SNEGSKA (reference sequence). V lost 0 bases and J lost 3, with 15 bases in between. This CDR3 is built from 15 residues. In regard to this clone: Antigen unknown. With the read ending 3 residues before the CDR3 end, the germline J gene is used to fill in that end.

The V and J genes are TRBV20-1 and TRBJ2-7; tentative D call: TRBD2 (6 bases). Sequencing used peripheral blood mononuclear cells. The receptor was derived from a human donor with common variable immunodeficiency. The DNA read from the CDR3 is TGCAGTGCTAGAGATCTCGGAGGGGAAAACTACGAG. Its translation is CSARDLGGENYE. The whole CDR3 is CSARDLGGENYEQYF.